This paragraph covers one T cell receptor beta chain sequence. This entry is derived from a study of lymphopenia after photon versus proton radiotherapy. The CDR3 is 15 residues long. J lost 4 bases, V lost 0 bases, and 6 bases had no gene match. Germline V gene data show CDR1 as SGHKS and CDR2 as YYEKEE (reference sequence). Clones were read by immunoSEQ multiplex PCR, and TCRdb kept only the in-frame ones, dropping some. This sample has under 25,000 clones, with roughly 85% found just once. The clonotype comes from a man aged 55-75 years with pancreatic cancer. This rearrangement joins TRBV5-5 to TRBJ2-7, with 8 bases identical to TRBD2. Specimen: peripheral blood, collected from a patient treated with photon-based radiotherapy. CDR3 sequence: CASSLALSGGYEQYF. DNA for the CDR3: TGTGCCAGCAGCTTGGCCCTGTCGGGGGGGTACGAGCAGTACTTC.